The next 23 T cell receptor beta chains were all read from a single sample in a study of T cells in Graves' hyperthyroidism and ophthalmopathy. TCR beta CDR3 region amplification was performed from RNA transcripts. RT-PCR in the first round (using the HTBI primer set) targeted the TCR CDR3. TCRdb processed the multiplex PCR reads anew with MiXCR; each CDR3 protein has one entry. The data hold fewer than 350,000 distinct CDR3 sequences, with about 21% observed a single time. Sequenced material: blood. These receptors were taken from a woman aged 50 to 65 with Graves' hyperthyroidism.

In this sample, this clonotype turned up a few times. V is TRBV12-3 or TRBV12-4 and J is TRBJ2-7, with 7 bases matching TRBD1. The CDR3 length is 16 residues. Trimming at V came to 5 bases and at J to 0 bases, leaving 10 bases not matched to a gene. The CDR3 loop reads CASSPIKGAPSYEQYF. The DNA for the CDR3 is TGTGCCAGCAGTCCTATAAAGGGGGCCCCCTCCTACGAGCAGTACTTC.

The gene calls are TRBV5-1 and TRBJ1-2, with D uncertain. The V gene's germline CDR1 is SGHRS and CDR2 YFSETQ. This CDR3 is built from 13 residues. V dropped 4 bases and J dropped 0 bases, with 7 bases sitting between them. CDR3 loop: CASSETSNYGYTF. In DNA form, the CDR3 reads TGCGCCAGCAGCGAAACATCTAACTATGGCTACACCTTC.

This clonotype was seen repeatedly, ten times or more. This rearrangement joins TRBV5-1 to TRBJ2-7; D is perhaps TRBD1 (6 bases). Germline CDR1 is SGHRS and CDR2 is YFSETQ. This CDR3 contains 15 residues. With 1 base removed from V and 5 bases from J, the gap between germline ends came to 16 bases. The CDR3: CASSLYQGSIDEQYF. The CDR3 bases are TGCGCCAGCAGCTTGTACCAGGGGTCTATAGACGAGCAGTACTTC.

This clonotype was seen repeatedly, ten times or more. V is TRBV28 and J is TRBJ1-6; 9 nucleotides agree with TRBD1. Germline CDR1 is MDHEN and CDR2 is SYDVKM. This CDR3 has 16 amino acids. With V trimmed by 7 bases and J by 4 bases, 8 bases remained unmatched. The CDR3 nucleotides read TGTGCCAGCACCCCTTATGGACAGGGGTATAATTCACCCCTCCACTTT. This sequence encodes CASTPYGQGYNSPLHF.

This clonotype was picked up many times. CDR3 loop: CASSLLTSGSTDTQYF. As DNA, the CDR3 is TGTGCCAGCAGCTTACTGACTAGCGGGAGCACAGATACGCAGTATTTT. The rearrangement uses TRBV7-6 and TRBJ2-3; 10 bases agree with TRBD2. This CDR3 has 16 amino acids. In germline, CDR1 is SGHVS, CDR2 FNYEAQ. The V segment lost 2 bases and the J segment 0 bases; nucleotides outside the gene matches: 2. Based on the CDR3 plus reference TRBV7-6 and TRBJ2-3, the full variable domain is GAGVSQSPRYKVTKRGQDVALRCDPISGHVSLYWYRQALGQGPEFLTYFNYEAQQDKSGLPNDRFSAERPEGSISTLTIQRTEQRDSAMYRCASSLLTSGSTDTQYFGPGTRLTVL.

This clonotype was seen many times. In nucleotides, the CDR3 is TGTGCCAGCAGCCGGACTAGCGGGAGGGGCCTCTCCTACAATGAGCAGTTCTTC. Amino acid sequence: CASSRTSGRGLSYNEQFF. The gene calls are TRBV2 and TRBJ2-1; 15 nucleotides align to TRBD2. This CDR3 contains 18 residues. With V trimmed by 6 bases and J by 0 bases, 6 bases remained unmatched. Germline values: CDR1 SNHLY, CDR2 FYNNEI.

This clonotype was observed a handful of times. The CDR3 coding sequence is TGTGCCAGTAGAGGGGAGACAGATGTCCGCTCACCCCTCCACTTT. This gives the protein CASRGETDVRSPLHF. The genes are TRBV19 and TRBJ1-6; D perhaps matches TRBD1 (5 bases). Trimming cost V 6 bases and J 10 bases, with 19 bases left between them. The germline V gene has CDR1 LNHDA and CDR2 SQIVND (reference sequence). The CDR3 contains 15 residues. The whole variable domain, remainder taken from reference TRBV19 and TRBJ1-6, is DGGITQSPKYLFRKEGQNVTLSCEQNLNHDAMYWYRQDPGQGLRLIYYSQIVNDFQKGDIAEGYSVSREKKESFPLTVTSAQKNPTAFYLCASRGETDVRSPLHFGNGTRLTVT.

The chain carries TRBV11-2 and TRBJ2-6; D may be TRBD1 or TRBD2 (5 bases each). The V end lost 4 bases, the J end lost 0 bases, and 10 bases lay between the germline ends. The germline V gene encodes CDR1 SGHAT and CDR2 FQNNGV. CDR3 length equals 16 residues. CDR3 sequence (DNA): TGTGCCAGCAGCTCGGGACGGAACTCTGGGGCCAACGTCCTGACTTTC. Translated: CASSSGRNSGANVLTF.

This clonotype was counted between two and nine times. The chain employs TRBV20-1 and TRBJ1-4; no clear D. The germline V gene encodes CDR1 DFQATT and CDR2 SNEGSKA (reference sequence). Trimming took off 3 bases at V and 2 bases at J, with 4 bases between the two ends. The CDR3 spans 12 residues. CDR3 bases: TGCAGTGCTAGTTGGACTAATGAAAAACTGTTTTTT. Protein sequence: CSASWTNEKLFF.

This clonotype has only a few counts. The chain links TRBV10-3 to TRBJ2-3; 8 bases fit TRBD1. The germline CDR1 and CDR2 sequences are ENHRY and SYGVKD. This CDR3 is built from 16 residues. J lost 0 bases, V lost 6 bases, and 8 bases had no gene match. DNA for the CDR3: TGTGCCATCAGCGATCCGACAGGGGCTAGCACAGATACGCAGTATTTT. It is translated as CAISDPTGASTDTQYF.

This clonotype was observed many times. The V call is TRBV28, the J call TRBJ1-1; tentatively, D is TRBD1 (5 bases). In germline, CDR1 is MDHEN, CDR2 SYDVKM. Trimming removed 6 bases at V and 10 bases at J, with 15 bases between. The CDR3 is 12 residues long. This CDR3 reads CASSQSGRSAFF. The CDR3 DNA is TGTGCCAGCAGCCAATCAGGGCGGTCAGCTTTCTTT. The variable domain in full, with the rest retrieved from reference TRBV28 and TRBJ1-1, is DVKVTQSSRYLVKRTGEKVFLECVQDMDHENMFWYRQDPGLGLRLIYFSYDVKMKEKGDIPEGYSVSREKKERFSLILESASTNQTSMYLCASSQSGRSAFFGQGTRLTVV.

This clonotype appeared many times. The rearrangement links TRBV2 to TRBJ1-1, with 7 bases aligning to TRBD1. The ends lost 4 bases at V and 1 base at J; junction bases unmatched: 3. The CDR3 runs to 14 residues. Germline CDR1 reads SNHLY; CDR2 reads FYNNEI. CDR3 bases: TGTGCCAGCAGTGTAAGGGGGCGGAACACTGAAGCTTTCTTT. Its protein is CASSVRGRNTEAFF. The full variable domain, with the rest looked up from reference TRBV2 and TRBJ1-1, is EPEVTQTPSHQVTQMGQEVILRCVPISNHLYFYWYRQILGQKVEFLVSFYNNEISEKSEIFDDQFSVERPDGSNFTLKIRSTKLEDSAMYFCASSVRGRNTEAFFGQGTRLTVV.

On this clonotype itself: A much larger clone is a single base away; this may be a read error. The chain recombines TRBV7-2 with TRBJ2-1, with D unclear. Trimming removed 6 bases at V and 7 bases at J, with 16 bases between. Germline CDR1 is SGHTA and CDR2 is FQGNSA. The CDR3 covers 14 residues. The CDR3 reads CASRFRQFLNEQFF. The CDR3 bases are TGTGCCAGCAGATTTAGGCAGTTCTTAAATGAGCAGTTCTTC.

There are a few counts of this clonotype. V gene TRBV28 combines with J gene TRBJ2-6; D unresolved. Germline values: CDR1 MDHEN, CDR2 SYDVKM. V lost 7 bases and J 1 base, leaving 17 bases between the germline ends. The CDR3 is 17 amino acids. The CDR3 bases are TGTGCCAGCATAGAGAACCAGGCCGGGTCTGGGGCCAACGTCCTGACTTTC. Translated, it gives CASIENQAGSGANVLTF.

The table lists this clonotype with a few counts. A much larger clone lies one base from this, so it may be a read error. V and J are TRBV28 and TRBJ2-5; 9 bases are a match to TRBD1. CDR1 MDHEN and CDR2 SYDVKM come from the germline V gene. The CDR3 consists of 16 residues. The DNA of the CDR3 is TGTGCCGGCAGCACACTACCCGGGACAGGGCAAGAGACCCAGTACTTC. This sequence encodes CAGSTLPGTGQETQYF.

V and J are TRBV18 and TRBJ1-2; a weak D match, TRBD1 (6 bases). With 3 bases removed from V and 1 base from J, the gap between germline ends came to 9 bases. The CDR3 contains 14 residues. The germline CDR1 and CDR2 sequences are KGHSH and LQKENI. CDR3 in DNA: TGTGCCAGCTCACCTGCAGGGGATAACTATGGCTACACCTTC. Its translation is CASSPAGDNYGYTF.

The table lists this clonotype with many counts. The rearrangement joins TRBV20-1 to TRBJ1-1; tentative D call: TRBD1 (6 bases). Germline lookup yields CDR1 DFQATT and CDR2 SNEGSKA (reference sequence). The germline V and J ends were trimmed by 3 bases and 0 bases, with 14 bases remaining between them. CDR3 size: 15 residues. This CDR3 is CSARIITGMNTEAFF. CDR3 DNA sequence: TGCAGTGCTAGGATCATAACAGGGATGAACACTGAAGCTTTCTTT.

This chain joins TRBV5-1 and TRBJ2-2; TRBD2 matches at 8 bases. The germline gives CDR1 SGHRS, CDR2 YFSETQ. The ends lost 5 bases at V and 7 bases at J; junction bases unmatched: 10. The CDR3 is 15 amino acids. Written as DNA, the CDR3 is TGCGCCAGCAGTCAAAAAGCGGGAGTAGACGGGGAGCTGTTTTTT. As protein: CASSQKAGVDGELFF.

This clonotype came up many times. The rearrangement links TRBV28 to TRBJ1-2; TRBD1 agrees at 7 bases. The junction had 1 base not matched to a gene; V was cut back by 7 bases and J by 5 bases. CDR3 length: 11 residues. The germline gives CDR1 MDHEN, CDR2 SYDVKM. CDR3 residues: CASTTGYGYTF. As DNA, the CDR3 is TGTGCCAGCACGACAGGGTATGGCTACACCTTC.

This clonotype was counted between two and nine times. The V and J genes are TRBV7-8 and TRBJ2-1; no clear D. CDR1 and CDR2 (germline): SGHVS, FQNEAQ. This CDR3 is built from 11 residues. Trimming took off 3 bases at V and 10 bases at J, with 7 bases between the two ends. In nucleotides, the CDR3 is TGTGCCAGCAGCTTTTCATCGGAGCAGTTCTTC. Protein sequence: CASSFSSEQFF. The full variable domain, completed using reference TRBV7-8 and TRBJ2-1, is GAGVSQSPRYKVAKRGQDVALRCDPISGHVSLFWYQQALGQGPEFLTYFQNEAQLDKSGLPSDRFFAERPEGSVSTLKIQRTQQEDSAVYLCASSFSSEQFFGPGTRLTVL.

This clonotype was detected ten times or more. The chain employs TRBV12-3 or TRBV12-4 and TRBJ1-5; possibly TRBD1 for D (6 bases). Trimming stripped 3 bases from V and 5 bases from J, with 8 bases between. The CDR3 covers 13 residues. The CDR3 nucleotides are TGTGCCAGCAGTTTGGGGGGCTATCAGCCCCAGCATTTT. Its translation is CASSLGGYQPQHF.

This clonotype has at least ten counts. The chain carries TRBV12-3 or TRBV12-4 and TRBJ2-2; D tentatively fits TRBD1 or TRBD2 (5 bases each). This CDR3 is built from 12 residues. Between the trimmed V and J ends, which lost 5 bases and 8 bases, there was a span of 9 bases. The CDR3: CASSRGVGELFF. CDR3 DNA sequence: TGTGCCAGCAGTCGAGGGGTTGGGGAGCTGTTTTTT.

The table lists this clonotype with many counts. This chain uses TRBV7-9 with TRBJ2-1; TRBD2 matches at 8 bases. CDR1 is SEHNR and CDR2 is FQNEAQ in the germline V gene (reference sequence). V shed 5 bases and J 6 bases; nucleotides not matched to a gene: 21. This CDR3 has 19 residues. The DNA of the CDR3 is TGTGCCAGCAGCATCCGACAGGCCCTAAACGGGAGGGCTGTCAATGAGCAGTTCTTC. This codes for CASSIRQALNGRAVNEQFF.